The present entry profiles one T cell receptor (beta chain) with its context. Its antigen remains unidentified. This entry belongs to a study of blood T cells in healthy people across ages. From germline, CDR1 is SGHAT and CDR2 FQNNGV. CDR3 length equals 17 residues. V shed 6 bases, J shed 5 bases, and the junction held 15 bases outside the gene matches. Alongside a J-beta primer mix, a sample-barcoded 5' primer served in a second PCR lasting about 7 to 12 cycles. The template-switch adaptor, which had 12 random nucleotides, put a tag on each cDNA molecule. TCRdb fed the 5' RACE reads into MiXCR, producing one record per CDR3 protein. The data contain 1.2 million to 1.5 million distinct CDR3 sequences, roughly 59% of them singletons. The study's findings and limits: Naive T cell percentage showed a strong correlation with TCR beta diversity. Diversity figures derived from one million T cells were judged to underestimate the true value.

The specimen sequenced was blood. The V call is TRBV11-2, the J call TRBJ2-1; TRBD2 agrees at 8 bases. This TCR was recovered from a man younger than 30 in good health. For the CDR3, the DNA is TGTGCCAGCAGTCCGCGAATACTAGCGGTTACCAACAATGAGCAGTTCTTC. This sequence encodes CASSPRILAVTNNEQFF.